This TCR beta chain was recorded in a study of T cells in localized non-small cell lung cancer. Looked up from germline, CDR1 is SGHVS and CDR2 is FNYEAQ. The CDR3 contains 12 residues. Trimming took off 1 base at V and 13 bases at J, with 10 bases between the two ends. This table comes from immunoSEQ multiplex PCR, and its TCRdb copy is limited to in-frame clones, with some not included. Of approximately 37,000 clones in the sample, more than 75% are singletons; the top ten hold approximately 3.5%. This chain connects TRBV7-6 to TRBJ1-4; a possible D gene is TRBD1 (5 bases). The source material was peripheral blood, sampled before any cancer treatment. This clonotype originated in a man aged 18-55 years with stage I lung adenocarcinoma. The CDR3 region has the DNA TGTGCCAGCAGCTTAGTCGGGGCGATACTGTTTTTT. This translates into CASSLVGAILFF.